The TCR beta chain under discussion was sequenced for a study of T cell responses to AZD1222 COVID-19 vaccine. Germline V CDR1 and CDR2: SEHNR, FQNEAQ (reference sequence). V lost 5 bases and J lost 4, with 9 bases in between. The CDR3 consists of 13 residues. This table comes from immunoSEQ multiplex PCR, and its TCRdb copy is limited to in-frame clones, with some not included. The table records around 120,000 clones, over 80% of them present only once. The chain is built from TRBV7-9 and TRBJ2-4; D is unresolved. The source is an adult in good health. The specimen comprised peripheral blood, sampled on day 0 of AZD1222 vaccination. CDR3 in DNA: TGTGCCAGCAGCCCCGGACCTAAAAACATTCAGTACTTC. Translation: CASSPGPKNIQYF.